This T cell receptor (beta chain) originates from a study of regulatory T cells in long-lasting Graves disease (dated by TCRdb to about 2021). Broadly, across the study: Persistent Graves' disease meant more than 5 years of antithyroid drug treatment with TSH receptor autoantibodies that stayed positive. Persistent Graves' disease patients in the clinical cohort had taken antithyroid drugs for about 9.7 years on average. The study took place in China and was registered as a clinical trial. A total of around 35 samples were covered by TCR sequencing, comprising about 13 persistent and roughly 20 newly diagnosed Graves' disease patients. Persistent Graves' disease patients were compared with newly diagnosed Graves' disease patients by peripheral blood TCR sequencing and RNA sequencing.

CDR1 and CDR2, looked up from the germline V gene (reference sequence), are SEHNR and FQNEAQ. V gives up 1 base and J gives up 0 bases, and the segment between their germline ends measures 13 bases. The CDR3, cysteine through phenylalanine, is 16 amino acids long. CDR3 DNA only is kept here, 48 bases in frame from base 1. The time point label on this specimen signifies: persistent/refractory GD, antithyroid drugs over 5 years with positive TRAb. For both TCR sequencing and RNA sequencing, RNA was extracted from PBMCs in TRIzol. The diagnosis of Graves' disease was made according to American Thyroid Association guidelines. Patients for the study were recruited at an endocrinology department in Xi'an, China. Each patient gave approximately 9.7 milliliters of peripheral blood, collected in an EDTA anticoagulant tube. PBMCs were isolated by Ficoll Paque Plus density gradient separation without further T cell sorting. An Agilent 2100 Bioanalyzer and agarose gel were used to assess RNA quality, and a NanoDrop 2000 was used to measure RNA concentration.

General findings and caveats noted by the study authors: Preferential use of TRBV28, TRBJ1-2 and TRBJ2-5 was observed in persistent disease, whereas TRBV20-1 and TRBJ2-1 were favored in newly diagnosed disease. The authors acknowledged the small sample size as a limitation that may reduce accuracy. The study examined only peripheral blood because the primary lesion, thyroid tissue, could not be accessed. Compared with newly diagnosed patients, patients with persistent Graves' disease had lower TCR Shannon entropy and fewer highly expanded clones, which suggests clonal expansion. More public clonotypes were shared among persistent patients (roughly 3,000) than among newly diagnosed patients (more than 950). Sequencing and analysis were restricted to the TCR beta chain.

In this sample, this clonotype turned up many times. There is no known antigen for this receptor. No base quality information exists; no much larger clone differs at one position. Receptor libraries were prepared by multiplex PCR. The listed sequencing device is Illumina HiSeq 4000. To build TCR beta libraries, CDR3 regions were amplified by Arm-PCR using iRepertoire HTBI primers. Gel purification was performed on PCR products prior to sequencing. Per the source publication's procedure: Across samples, 55 to 80 TRBV and 13 to 15 TRBJ segments were identified and used for gene usage analysis of CDR3 amino acid clonotypes. COPE and FqMerger were used to merge the filtered high-quality paired reads into contigs. BLAST was used to align contigs to IMGT TRBV, TRBD and TRBJ reference genes, and CDR3 was defined according to IMGT. Highly expanded clones were defined as clonotypes with a frequency above 0.1%. Shannon entropy was used to measure repertoire diversity, and the Gini coefficient was used to measure V-J evenness. A clonotype found in more than one individual was treated as public. Through fastp at Q25 and MiXCR, TCRdb rebuilt clones from the public reads, retaining in-frame beta chains. Rows with one shared CDR3 protein collapse into an entry with the most common genes and DNA. TCRdb's processing, not the authors', yielded these V and J calls. The sample table contains some 470,000 distinct CDR3 sequences; only one count was recorded for 20% to 25% of them. Together, the top ten hold more than 6% of the sample.

The clonotype comes from a female donor with Graves disease. The chain is made from TRBV7-9 and TRBJ2-7, with TRBD2 as a weak D call on 6 bases. Sequencing used peripheral blood mononuclear cells (PBMCs), obtained when the disease was refractory, from a patient treated with antithyroid drugs. CDR3 reads: CASSLGLGLLSYEQYF. The nucleotide sequence reads TGTGCCAGCAGCTTAGGCTTGGGACTCCTCTCCTACGAGCAGTACTTC. The full variable domain, with segments outside the CDR3 supplied by the reference TRBV7-9 and TRBJ2-7 proteins, appears as DTGVSQNPRHKITKRGQNVTFRCDPISEHNRLYWYRQTLGQGPEFLTYFQNEAQLEKSRLLSDRFSAERPKGSFSTLEIQRTEQGDSAMYLCASSLGLGLLSYEQYFGPGTRLTVT.